This T cell receptor beta chain originates from a study of graft-versus-host responses after intestinal transplantation. The wider study: Recipients underwent multivisceral, liver-intestinal, or isolated intestinal transplants. Recipients across the board were started on anti-thymocyte globulin induction, then kept on tacrolimus and steroids for roughly 3 years. Study conclusions and caveats: Early declines in HvG clones that occurred post-transplant were associated with peak circulating GvH clone levels. GvH clones detected in recipient marrow included some appearing first in ileum or blood.

The CDR3 has 17 residues. Germline lookup yields CDR1 LNHDA and CDR2 SQIVND (reference sequence). Trimming cost V 0 bases and J 1 base, with 15 bases left between them. A note on this clone: Its matching antigen is unknown.

The data were produced by immunoSEQ multiplex PCR, yet TCRdb's version contains in-frame clones alone and is incomplete. The sample carries 100,000 to 120,000 clones, 90% to 95% recorded once. The chain combines TRBV19 with TRBJ1-2, with D possibly matching TRBD1 (5 bases). Sequences were derived from unstimulated CD8+ T cells sorted from spleen or lymph node cells, sampled before intestinal transplant. This receptor was identified in a human donor who received an intestinal transplant. CDR3: CASSIEGLFSVNYGYTF. CDR3 nucleotides: TGTGCCAGTAGTATAGAGGGGCTGTTTTCCGTTAACTATGGCTACACCTTC.